A selection of T cell receptor beta chains follows, all from one sample in a study of T-cell memory formation after mild COVID-19. TCRdb itself ran the 5' RACE reads through MiXCR, one entry per CDR3 protein. The sample lists approximately 150,000 distinct CDR3 sequences, less than 20% occurring once. The source material was PBMCs or a T cell subset sorted from them (not recorded which). Every receptor here comes from an adult woman who had mild COVID-19 (a few samples of this study predate the infection). Cell type and time point are not known. Each CDR3 is given with its conserved first and last residue. The D gene is left open where the match is weak. Not all rows give a size; the values are once, few, many and, for expanded clones, a class.

clone size	J gene	D gene	V gene	CDR3 DNA	CDR3 protein
few	TRBJ2-1	.	TRBV12-3/TRBV12-4	TGTGCCAGCAGTTTGTTAGGCGGAGGGGGCAATGAGCAGTTCTTC	CASSLLGGGGNEQFF
few	TRBJ2-4	.	TRBV3-2	TGTGCCAGCAGCCGAGGTAGCGGGAGAAGGAAAAACATTCAGTACTTC	CASSRGSGRRKNIQYF
.	TRBJ1-5	.	TRBV7-2	TGTGCCAGCAGCTTAGAGGTTGTTACGGCGGTCAATCAGCCCCAGCATTTT	CASSLEVVTAVNQPQHF
few	TRBJ2-3	.	TRBV5-1	TGCGCCAGCAGCACCCTGCAGGGAACAGATACGCAGTATTTT	CASSTLQGTDTQYF
few	TRBJ1-5	TRBD1	TRBV6-2/TRBV6-3	TGTGCCAGCAGCATTCCGGGACAGGTTTCCAATCAGCCCCAGCATTTT	CASSIPGQVSNQPQHF
many	TRBJ2-3	.	TRBV7-6	TGTGCCAGCAGCCAAGCGGGTTTTCACACAGATACGCAGTATTTT	CASSQAGFHTDTQYF
few	TRBJ1-5	.	TRBV5-8	TGTGCCAGCAGCTCGAGACGGTCCAAACCAGGGCCCCAGCATTTT	CASSSRRSKPGPQHF
.	TRBJ2-7	.	TRBV7-8	TGTGCCAGCAGCTCCTCTAGGAATTCGGGGACCTACGAGCAGTACTTC	CASSSSRNSGTYEQYF
.	TRBJ2-6	TRBD2	TRBV4-3	TGCGCCAGCAGCCAAGATAATCTAGCGGGTGCCTCTGGGGCCAACGTCCTGACTTTC	CASSQDNLAGASGANVLTF
once	TRBJ1-5	TRBD1	TRBV29-1	TGCAGCGTTCGGGACAGCGTTGGGCGCAATCAGCCCCAGCATTTT	CSVRDSVGRNQPQHF
.	TRBJ2-5	TRBD2	TRBV3-1	TGTGCCAGCAGCCAAGAAGCGGGGTGGCAAGAGACCCAGTACTTC	CASSQEAGWQETQYF
.	TRBJ2-2	.	TRBV19	TGTGCCAGTAGTATAGGCAGCCGGCCCACCGGGGAGCTGTTTTTT	CASSIGSRPTGELFF
.	TRBJ2-7	.	TRBV24-1	TGTGCCACCAGCAGTGGTGGAGACTACGAGCAGTACTTC	CATSSGGDYEQYF
.	TRBJ2-3	TRBD2	TRBV6-4	TGTGCCAGCAGTGCTAGCGGGGGCGGAGATACGCAGTATTTT	CASSASGGGDTQYF
.	TRBJ1-4	.	TRBV18	TGTGCCAGCTCACCGGGCAGTAATGAAAAACTGTTTTTT	CASSPGSNEKLFF
.	TRBJ1-1	TRBD1	TRBV12-3/TRBV12-4	TGTGCCAGCAGTTCCGTACAGGGGGCGTATACTGAAGCTTTCTTT	CASSSVQGAYTEAFF
.	TRBJ2-1	.	TRBV6-2/TRBV6-3	TGTGCCAGCAGTTACGCAGGTTCCGCCAATGAGCAGTTCTTC	CASSYAGSANEQFF
.	TRBJ2-1	.	TRBV3-1	TGTGCCAGCAGCCAAGCCGGGAGACTAAACCACAATGAGCAGTTCTTC	CASSQAGRLNHNEQFF
few	TRBJ1-3	TRBD1	TRBV6-5	TGTGCCAGCAGTTACTCAAGTACGGGACAGATCTCTGGAAACACCATATATTTT	CASSYSSTGQISGNTIYF
.	TRBJ2-1	.	TRBV18	TGTGCCAGCTCACCGAGGGGTGAATACAATGAGCAGTTCTTC	CASSPRGEYNEQFF
few	TRBJ2-1	.	TRBV7-9	TGTGCCAGCAGCTTAACGCGCGGTGATAATGAGCAGTTCTTC	CASSLTRGDNEQFF
.	TRBJ1-6	TRBD1	TRBV7-2	TGTGCCAGCAGCGGAGAAGGGGGCAGCAATTCACCCCTCCACTTT	CASSGEGGSNSPLHF
.	TRBJ1-5	.	TRBV5-1	TGCGCCAGCAGCTTGCAGGGCAGCAATCAGCCCCAGCATTTT	CASSLQGSNQPQHF
.	TRBJ1-2	.	TRBV7-3	TGTGCCAGCAGAACTTTTTGGCCCATCTATGGCTACACCTTC	CASRTFWPIYGYTF
few	TRBJ2-5	.	TRBV7-3	TGTGCCAGCAGCCCCCCGGGCTACCCAGAGACCCAGTACTTC	CASSPPGYPETQYF
few	TRBJ2-5	.	TRBV6-5	TGTGCCAGCAGTTGGGAAGGGTCAATGACCCAGTACTTC	CASSWEGSMTQYF
.	TRBJ2-7	.	TRBV5-1	TGCGCCAGCAGCCGAACAGTTTATGAGCAGTACTTC	CASSRTVYEQYF
.	TRBJ2-3	TRBD2	TRBV4-2	TGTGCCAGCAGCCAAGATGACCTAGCGGGGGTCCCGGGAGGAGATACGCAGTATTTT	CASSQDDLAGVPGGDTQYF
.	TRBJ2-5	.	TRBV12-3/TRBV12-4	TGTGCCAGCAGTTTCTCACAGAAAGAGACCCAGTACTTC	CASSFSQKETQYF
.	TRBJ2-2	.	TRBV7-3	TGTGCCAGCGGTGTAGGGACCGGGGAGCTGTTTTTT	CASGVGTGELFF
few	TRBJ1-1	.	TRBV5-1	TGCGCCAGCAGCCCTGATGACAGGATCAACCAAGAAGCTTTCTTT	CASSPDDRINQEAFF
few	TRBJ2-1	TRBD2	TRBV6-6	TGTGCCAGCAACAACAGGGGACTAGCGGGACCCCGGGGACTGTTCTTC	CASNNRGLAGPRGLFF
.	TRBJ1-1	TRBD1	TRBV12-3/TRBV12-4	TGTGCCAGCAGTCACCGACAGGGGGCTGGTGAAGCTTTCTTT	CASSHRQGAGEAFF
few	TRBJ2-1	TRBD2	TRBV12-3/TRBV12-4	TGTGCCAGCAGTCCTATTAGCGGGGGGGAGGGTGAGCAGTTCTTC	CASSPISGGEGEQFF
.	TRBJ1-5	.	TRBV20-1	TGCAGTGCTAGAGTCCAGGGAGAACATCAGCCCCAGCATTTT	CSARVQGEHQPQHF
.	TRBJ2-1	TRBD2	TRBV6-5	TGTGCCAGCAGTTATTCGGCGGGAGCGGAGCAGTTCTTC	CASSYSAGAEQFF
once	TRBJ1-4	.	TRBV7-6	TGTGCCAGCAGCTTAACCGGCAGGGTCGAGGAAAAACTGTTTTTT	CASSLTGRVEEKLFF
.	TRBJ1-1	.	TRBV12-3/TRBV12-4	TGTGCCAGCAGGGTGGCGGGGGGGAACACTGAAGCTTTCTTT	CASRVAGGNTEAFF
.	TRBJ2-1	.	TRBV14	TGTGACAGCAGCCGGCCGGACAGATCCTACAATGAGCAGTTCTTC	CDSSRPDRSYNEQFF
.	TRBJ2-3	.	TRBV6-5	TGTGCCAGCGTACCGAACACAGATACGCAGTATTTT	CASVPNTDTQYF
.	TRBJ2-2	.	TRBV7-2	TGTGCCAGCAGCTTAGTGGCCACCGGGGAGCTGTTTTTT	CASSLVATGELFF
.	TRBJ2-2	.	TRBV19	TGTGCCAGTAGTATAAGAGACACAACCGGGGAGCTGTTTTTT	CASSIRDTTGELFF